These 19 T cell receptor beta chains came from one sample sequenced in a study of T cells in Graves' hyperthyroidism and ophthalmopathy. TCR beta CDR3 region amplification was performed from RNA transcripts. A first-round RT-PCR of the TCR CDR3 used the HTBI primer set. TCRdb independently ran MiXCR on the multiplex PCR reads; one entry per CDR3 protein. The table has nearly 250,000 distinct CDR3 sequences, approximately 16% seen once. Input material: blood. The source is a woman aged 18 to 35 with Graves' ophthalmopathy.

This clonotype was seen at least ten times. The rearrangement joins TRBV20-1 to TRBJ1-2; 9 nucleotides agree with TRBD1. This CDR3 spans 14 amino acids. The germline CDR1 and CDR2 sequences are DFQATT and SNEGSKA (reference sequence). V shed 5 bases, J shed 2 bases, and the junction held 6 bases outside the gene matches. The CDR3 spells CSARVGTGNYGYTF. The CDR3, as DNA: TGCAGTGCTCGAGTTGGGACAGGGAACTATGGCTACACCTTC.

This clonotype was seen many times. The chain is built from TRBV5-4 and TRBJ2-2; D ambiguous. This CDR3 is 16 amino acids long. V gave up 0 bases and J gave up 5 bases, with 14 bases separating them. Germline loops: CDR1 SGHNT, CDR2 YYREEE (reference sequence). The CDR3 DNA reads as TGTGCCAGCAGCTTGGGTCAGTTGAAATTTACCGGGGAGCTGTTTTTT. The encoded protein is CASSLGQLKFTGELFF.

This clonotype was counted between two and nine times. The chain carries TRBV7-3 and TRBJ2-5; D is unclear. The V end was cut by 4 bases, the J end by 3 bases, with 9 bases between. The CDR3 extends over 13 amino acids. Per the germline V gene, CDR1 is SGHTA and CDR2 is FQGTGA. CDR3 sequence (DNA): TGTGCCAGCAGCTACGGAAGAGAAGAGACCCAGTACTTC. Translation: CASSYGREETQYF. The full variable domain, its missing parts supplied by reference TRBV7-3 and TRBJ2-5, is GAGVSQTPSNKVTEKGKYVELRCDPISGHTALYWYRQSLGQGPEFLIYFQGTGAADDSGLPNDRFFAVRPEGSVSTLKIQRTERGDSAVYLCASSYGREETQYFGPGTRLLVL.

The CDR3 here is CASSVVVDPGGISYEQYF. CDR3 bases: TGTGCCAGCAGCGTAGTAGTCGACCCCGGGGGTATCTCCTACGAGCAGTACTTC. The rearrangement joins TRBV9 to TRBJ2-7; a weak D match, TRBD2 (6 bases). Germline CDR1 and CDR2: SGDLS and YYNGEE. The CDR3 has 18 amino acids. V lost 0 bases and J 0 bases, leaving 19 bases between the germline ends.

The chain uses TRBV6-1 and TRBJ2-1, with D perhaps assigned TRBD1 or TRBD2 (5 bases each). V was cut by 7 bases and J by 8 bases, with 9 bases left in between. CDR3 length: 11 amino acids. Germline V gene sequence: CDR1 MNHNS, CDR2 SASEGT. Here the CDR3 reads CASMQGHEQFF. The CDR3 coding sequence is TGTGCCAGCATGCAGGGACATGAGCAGTTCTTC.

The CDR3: CASRSRLYSYEQYF. The DNA of the CDR3 is TGTGCCAGCAGGTCCCGACTGTACTCCTACGAGCAGTACTTC. The V call is TRBV11-2, the J call TRBJ2-7; D is unresolved. V lost 6 bases to trimming and J lost 0 bases, with 12 bases between them. The CDR3 consists of 14 residues. Germline V gives CDR1 SGHAT, CDR2 FQNNGV. Full variable domain (missing parts from reference TRBV11-2 and TRBJ2-7): EAGVAQSPRYKIIEKRQSVAFWCNPISGHATLYWYQQILGQGPKLLIQFQNNGVVDDSQLPKDRFSAERLKGVDSTLKIQPAKLEDSAVYLCASRSRLYSYEQYFGPGTRLTVT.

The table lists this clonotype with a few counts. The rearrangement joins TRBV19 to TRBJ1-2, with 7 bases that match TRBD1. Per the germline V gene, CDR1 is LNHDA and CDR2 is SQIVND (reference sequence). V shed 8 bases, J shed 2 bases, and the junction held 5 bases outside the gene matches. The length of the CDR3 is 13 residues. The CDR3 nucleotides are TGTGCCAGTGTGGGGGGACAGAACTATGGCTACACCTTC. Encoded protein: CASVGGQNYGYTF.

The chain recombines TRBV20-1 with TRBJ1-5; D call uncertain. This CDR3 contains 13 residues. CDR1 and CDR2 from the germline V gene are DFQATT and SNEGSKA (reference sequence). The V end was cut by 2 bases, the J end by 9 bases, with 14 bases between. In DNA, the CDR3 is TGCAGTGCTAGATCCCCCAGGAATTGGCCCCAGCATTTT. Encoded protein: CSARSPRNWPQHF.

This clonotype was picked up many times. The CDR3 coding sequence is TGTGCCAGCAGTGAGTATGCCGGGACTAGCGGTCCCTACGAGCAGTACTTC. Translated, it gives CASSEYAGTSGPYEQYF. The rearrangement joins TRBV6-1 to TRBJ2-7, with 11 bases aligning to TRBD2. V lost 3 bases, J lost 2 bases, and 9 bases stayed unmatched. CDR3 length: 17 residues. CDR1 is MNHNS and CDR2 is SASEGT in the germline V gene.

This clonotype was detected many times. This chain links TRBV7-9 with TRBJ2-3, with 11 nucleotides matching TRBD1. The germline CDR1 and CDR2 sequences are SEHNR and FQNEAQ (reference sequence). The CDR3 covers 15 residues. Trimming removed 5 bases from V and 4 bases from J; junction bases left unmatched: 5. The CDR3 DNA reads as TGTGCCAGCAGCCTGGGACAGGGGGGTGCAGATACGCAGTATTTT. This codes for CASSLGQGGADTQYF. Full variable domain (rest looked up from reference TRBV7-9 and TRBJ2-3): DTGVSQNPRHKITKRGQNVTFRCDPISEHNRLYWYRQTLGQGPEFLTYFQNEAQLEKSRLLSDRFSAERPKGSFSTLEIQRTEQGDSAMYLCASSLGQGGADTQYFGPGTRLTVL.

This clonotype was recorded at least ten times. The chain couples TRBV28 to TRBJ1-2, with D tentatively TRBD1 (5 bases). V was cut by 7 bases and J by 5 bases, with 23 bases left in between. Germline CDR1 reads MDHEN; CDR2 reads SYDVKM. This CDR3 is built from 16 residues. The DNA of the CDR3 is TGTGCCAGCAAGCAACAGGATGCCGTAGATTGGTATGGCTACACCTTC. Translating gives CASKQQDAVDWYGYTF.

This clonotype was recorded many times. The V call is TRBV2, the J call TRBJ2-1; 9 bases map to TRBD1. The CDR3 is made up of 17 amino acids. The V segment lost 6 bases and the J segment 7 bases; nucleotides outside the gene matches: 16. Germline V gene lookup returns CDR1 SNHLY and CDR2 FYNNEI. The CDR3 DNA reads as TGTGCCAGCAGCCGTCCTGCATCGGACAGGGGTTGGAATGAGCAGTTCTTC. This translates into CASSRPASDRGWNEQFF.

This chain links TRBV2 with TRBJ1-1, with D tentatively TRBD1 (5 bases). The CDR3 is 16 residues long. V was trimmed by 5 bases and J by 1 base, leaving 17 bases between them. Germline CDR1 and CDR2: SNHLY and FYNNEI. CDR3 sequence (DNA): TGTGCCAGCAGTCCACCAATGCGGGGACGGAACACTGAAGCTTTCTTT. It codes for CASSPPMRGRNTEAFF.

The J gene is TRBJ2-7, the V gene TRBV15, with D possibly TRBD2 on 6 matching bases. This CDR3 contains 13 residues. Germline-derived CDR1 and CDR2 are LNHNV and YYDKDF (reference sequence). V was pared by 0 bases and J by 5 bases, with 8 bases between. The chain's CDR3 is CATSRDPGDEQYF. CDR3 DNA sequence: TGTGCCACCAGCAGAGATCCGGGGGACGAGCAGTACTTC.

The rearrangement uses TRBV2 and TRBJ1-1, with D unresolved. In germline, CDR1 is SNHLY, CDR2 FYNNEI. V lost 8 bases, J lost 2 bases, and 12 bases lay in between. The CDR3 has 13 residues. CDR3 DNA sequence: TGTGCCAGCTTCCGAGAAGTAAACACTGAAGCTTTCTTT. Amino acids: CASFREVNTEAFF.

Concerning this clonotype itself: A much larger clone sits a single nucleotide away, making a read error possible. The rearrangement links TRBV9 to TRBJ1-1, with a tentative D call TRBD1 (5 bases). The CDR3 runs to 14 residues. Germline CDR1 and CDR2: SGDLS and YYNGEE. The V end lost 4 bases, the J end lost 4 bases, and 14 bases lay between the germline ends. CDR3 bases: TGTGCCAGCAGCCCCCTGGCAGGGTCCACTGAAGCTTTCTTT. The encoded protein is CASSPLAGSTEAFF.

This clonotype was seen ten or more times. This chain joins TRBV30 and TRBJ1-2; 8 nucleotides align to TRBD1. CDR1 is GTSNPN, CDR2 SVGIG, per germline (reference sequence). There are 14 residues in the CDR3. V was clipped by 4 bases and J by 5 bases; unmatched bases: 9. CDR3 protein: CAWNDPGQAYGYTF. Here the CDR3 DNA reads TGTGCCTGGAACGACCCGGGACAGGCTTATGGCTACACCTTC.

This clonotype was observed at least ten times. V usage is TRBV28 and J usage is TRBJ1-4; the D gene is possibly TRBD1 (5 bases). This CDR3 has 14 residues. The V gene lost 6 bases and the J gene lost 7 bases, with 15 bases spanning the gap. The V gene's germline CDR1 is MDHEN and CDR2 SYDVKM. The CDR3 region is CASRPRDFGEKLFF. CDR3 nucleotides: TGTGCCAGCAGGCCCAGGGACTTCGGTGAAAAACTGTTTTTT.

This clonotype was detected ten times or more. The chain carries TRBV3-1 and TRBJ1-1; D is uncertain. The CDR3 runs 14 residues. Trimming removed 3 bases from V and 1 base from J, with 9 bases in between. Looked up from germline, CDR1 is LGHDT and CDR2 is YNNKEL (reference sequence). The CDR3 spells CASSQVQPNTEAFF. Written as DNA, the CDR3 is TGTGCCAGCAGCCAGGTACAACCGAACACTGAAGCTTTCTTT.